Sequencing of this T cell receptor beta chain was carried out in a study of shared clonotypes between healthy human individuals. Whole-study context: Each donor had three CD4 naive, three CD4 memory, two CD8 naive and one CD8 memory plate.

Only one count was recorded for this clone. Its target is not known. Sequencing was at deep level. Each subset's genomic DNA was shared equally among a number of immunoSEQ plates. Only in-frame clones appear in the TCRdb table, and some are missing; sequencing was by immunoSEQ multiplex PCR. The top ten clones hold more than 0.35% of a sample with 2 million to 3 million clones, over 85% of them seen once. The study's findings and limits: About 5% of naive CD4 clonotypes were shared across four donors.

This CDR3 region has 16 residues. Trimming at V came to 5 bases and at J to 3 bases, leaving 11 bases not matched to a gene. CDR1 is SGHVS, CDR2 FQNEAQ, per germline. This receptor was identified in a man between 18 and 35 years old in good health. Some clones in this sample may be carry-over from other donors' samples. This chain links TRBV7-8 with TRBJ2-3; TRBD2 matches 7 bases. The sequencing sample was made of naive CD4+ T cells from PBMCs. Indicated subset: CD45RA+ positively selected. In nucleotides, the CDR3 is TGTGCCAGCAGCCCGGGGGTAAGGGGAGGGACAGATACGCAGTATTTT. It is translated as CASSPGVRGGTDTQYF.